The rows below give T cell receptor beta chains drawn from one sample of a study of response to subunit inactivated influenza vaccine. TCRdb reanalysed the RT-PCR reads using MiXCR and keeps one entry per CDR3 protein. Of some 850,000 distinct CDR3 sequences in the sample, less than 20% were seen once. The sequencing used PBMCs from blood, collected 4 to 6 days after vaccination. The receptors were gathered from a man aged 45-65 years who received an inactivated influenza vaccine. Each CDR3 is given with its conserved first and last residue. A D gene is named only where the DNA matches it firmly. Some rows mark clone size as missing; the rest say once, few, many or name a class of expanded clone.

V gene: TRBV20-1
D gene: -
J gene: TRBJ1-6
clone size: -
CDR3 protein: CSARGFNSPLHF
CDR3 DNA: TGCAGTGCTAGAGGTTTTAATTCACCCCTCCACTTT

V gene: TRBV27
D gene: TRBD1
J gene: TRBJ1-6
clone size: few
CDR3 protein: CASGTGYNSPLHF
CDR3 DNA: TGTGCCAGCGGGACAGGGTATAATTCACCCCTCCACTTT

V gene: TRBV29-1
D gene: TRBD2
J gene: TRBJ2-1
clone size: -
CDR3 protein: CSVAPTSGRSYNEQFF
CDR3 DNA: TGCAGCGTGGCCCCCACTAGCGGGAGATCCTACAATGAGCAGTTCTTC

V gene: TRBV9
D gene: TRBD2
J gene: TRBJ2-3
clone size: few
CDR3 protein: CASSEDRTSGRWTDTQYF
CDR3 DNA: TGTGCCAGCAGCGAGGACAGGACTAGCGGGAGGTGGACAGATACGCAGTATTTT

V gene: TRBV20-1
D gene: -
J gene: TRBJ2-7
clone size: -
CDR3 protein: CSAAPGTQYYEQYF
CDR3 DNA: TGCAGTGCTGCCCCCGGGACTCAGTACTACGAGCAGTACTTC

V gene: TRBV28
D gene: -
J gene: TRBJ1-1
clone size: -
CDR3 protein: CASQTGTRGKAFF
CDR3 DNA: TGTGCCAGCCAAACCGGGACAAGGGGAAAGGCTTTCTTT

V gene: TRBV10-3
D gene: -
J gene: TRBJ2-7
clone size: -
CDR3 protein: CAISGTVGSPYEQYF
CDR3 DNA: TGTGCCATCAGTGGGACAGTGGGGTCCCCCTACGAGCAGTACTTC

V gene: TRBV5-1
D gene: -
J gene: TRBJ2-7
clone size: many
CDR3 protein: CASSLGPGVSYEQYF
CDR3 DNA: TGCGCCAGCAGCTTGGGACCAGGTGTATCCTACGAGCAGTACTTC

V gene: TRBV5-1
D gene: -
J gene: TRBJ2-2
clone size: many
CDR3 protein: CASSLVWAEANTGELFF
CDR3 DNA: TGCGCCAGCAGCTTGGTTTGGGCAGAGGCGAACACCGGGGAGCTGTTTTTT

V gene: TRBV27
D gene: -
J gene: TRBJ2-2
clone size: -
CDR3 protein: CASSAQGYTGELFF
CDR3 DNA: TGTGCCAGCAGTGCACAGGGTTACACCGGGGAGCTGTTTTTT

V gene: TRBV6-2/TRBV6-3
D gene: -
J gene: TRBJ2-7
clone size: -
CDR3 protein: CASSYGRRDEQYF
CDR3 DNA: TGTGCCAGCAGTTACGGACGGAGAGACGAGCAGTACTTC

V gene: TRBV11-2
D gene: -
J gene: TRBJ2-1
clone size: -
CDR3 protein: CASSSLTGRGNEQFF
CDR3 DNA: TGTGCCAGCAGCTCCCTGACAGGAAGGGGGAATGAGCAGTTCTTC

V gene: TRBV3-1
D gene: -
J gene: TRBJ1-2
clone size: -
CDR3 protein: CASSQENGHYGYTF
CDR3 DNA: TGTGCCAGCAGCCAAGAGAACGGCCACTATGGCTACACCTTC

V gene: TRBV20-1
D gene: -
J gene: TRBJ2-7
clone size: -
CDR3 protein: CSARARGLVSGRPSYEQYF
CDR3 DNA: TGCAGTGCTAGAGCCAGGGGGCTTGTTAGCGGGAGACCATCCTACGAGCAGTACTTC

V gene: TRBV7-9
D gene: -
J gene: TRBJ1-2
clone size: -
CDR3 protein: CASSELWQFNYGYTF
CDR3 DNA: TGTGCCAGCAGCGAGCTATGGCAATTCAACTATGGCTACACCTTC

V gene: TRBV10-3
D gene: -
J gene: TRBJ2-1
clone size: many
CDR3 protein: CAIRTDRYNEQFF
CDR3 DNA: TGTGCCATCAGGACAGATAGATACAATGAGCAGTTCTTC

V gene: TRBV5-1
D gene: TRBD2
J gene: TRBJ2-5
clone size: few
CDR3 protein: CASSPGTRLEETQYF
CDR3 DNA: TGCGCCAGCAGCCCCGGGACTAGGCTCGAAGAGACCCAGTACTTC

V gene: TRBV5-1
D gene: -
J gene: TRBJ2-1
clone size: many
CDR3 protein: CASRLSLAPGSTYNEQFF
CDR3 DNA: TGCGCCAGCAGACTCAGTCTCGCCCCAGGGTCCACCTACAATGAGCAGTTCTTC

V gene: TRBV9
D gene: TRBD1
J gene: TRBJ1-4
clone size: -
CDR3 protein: CASSAWTGQREKLFF
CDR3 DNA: TGTGCCAGCAGCGCTTGGACAGGCCAACGTGAAAAACTGTTTTTT

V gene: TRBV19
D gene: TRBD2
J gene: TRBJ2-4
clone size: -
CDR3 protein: CASSFSGVALKNIQYF
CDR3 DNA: TGTGCCAGTAGTTTTAGCGGGGTGGCACTCAAAAACATTCAGTACTTC

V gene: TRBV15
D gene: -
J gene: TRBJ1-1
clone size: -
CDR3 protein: CATSRHGLAVNTEAFF
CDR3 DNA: TGTGCCACCAGCAGACACGGTCTGGCCGTGAACACTGAAGCTTTCTTT

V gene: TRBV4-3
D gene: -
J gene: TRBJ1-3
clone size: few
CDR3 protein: CASSQARREGNTIYF
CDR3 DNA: TGCGCCAGCAGCCAAGCCCGGAGAGAGGGAAACACCATATATTTT

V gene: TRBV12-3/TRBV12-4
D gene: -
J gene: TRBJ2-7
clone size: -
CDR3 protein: CASSLTLAYEQYF
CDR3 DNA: TGTGCCAGCAGTTTGACTTTGGCCTACGAGCAGTACTTC

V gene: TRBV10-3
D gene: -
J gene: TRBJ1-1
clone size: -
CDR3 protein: CAISPSGANTEAFF
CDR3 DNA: TGTGCCATCAGTCCCTCGGGGGCGAACACTGAAGCTTTCTTT

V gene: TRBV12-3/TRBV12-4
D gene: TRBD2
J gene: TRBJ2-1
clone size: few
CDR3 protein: CASSKPSGTYNEQFF
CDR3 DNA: TGTGCCAGCAGTAAACCCAGCGGGACTTACAATGAGCAGTTCTTC

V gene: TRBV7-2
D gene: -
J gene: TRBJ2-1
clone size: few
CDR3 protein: CASSFLVSSYNEQFF
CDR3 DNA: TGTGCCAGCAGCTTCCTTGTGAGCTCCTACAATGAGCAGTTCTTC

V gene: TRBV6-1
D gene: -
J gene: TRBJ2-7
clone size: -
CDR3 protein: CASSQGTPAYYEQYF
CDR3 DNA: TGTGCCAGCAGCCAGGGGACCCCGGCGTACTACGAGCAGTACTTC

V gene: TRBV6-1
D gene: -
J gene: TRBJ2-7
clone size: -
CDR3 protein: CASSPVGDSYEQYF
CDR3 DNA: TGTGCCAGTTCTCCAGTGGGGGACTCCTACGAGCAGTACTTC

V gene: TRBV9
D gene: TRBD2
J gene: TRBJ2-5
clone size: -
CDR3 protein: CASSGLAGTSETQYF
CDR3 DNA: TGTGCCAGCAGCGGGCTAGCGGGGACCTCGGAGACCCAGTACTTC

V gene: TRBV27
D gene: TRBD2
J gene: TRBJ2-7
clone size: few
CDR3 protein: CASRAGGGYEQYF
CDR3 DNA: TGTGCCAGCAGGGCGGGAGGGGGGTACGAGCAGTACTTC

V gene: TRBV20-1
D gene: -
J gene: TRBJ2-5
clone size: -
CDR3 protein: CSAKGGETQYF
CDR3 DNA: TGCAGTGCTAAAGGCGGGGAGACCCAGTACTTC

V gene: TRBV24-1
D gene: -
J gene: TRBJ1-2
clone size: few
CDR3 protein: CATSEGDYGYTF
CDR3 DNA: TGTGCCACCAGTGAAGGGGACTATGGCTACACCTTC